The present entry profiles one T cell receptor (beta chain) with its context. This receptor's antigen is unknown. No base quality values were provided; no much bigger clone lies one nucleotide off. This sample stems from a study of T cells in Graves' hyperthyroidism and ophthalmopathy (dated by TCRdb to between 2019 and 2020). Turning to the overall study: Peripheral blood was sampled at the time of initial diagnosis, prior to any treatment. The paper describes TCR Vbeta CDR3 sequencing of 120 to 150 peripheral blood samples, made up of 43 ophthalmopathy patients, some 80 hyperthyroidism patients and roughly 17 progressor patients. The study also compared thyroid tissue and blood T-cell repertoires from 5 to 7 Graves' hyperthyroidism patients. Whether ophthalmopathy could be predicted prospectively was tested in an independent validation cohort made up of approximately 19 hyperthyroidism patients plus 17 patients who later progressed to ophthalmopathy. After blood sampling, hyperthyroidism patients were treated with methimazole at a starting dose of 30 mg daily, and ophthalmopathy patients were treated with high-dose intravenous methylprednisolone. The 100 discovery patients were randomly split 7:3 into training and test sets. To identify distinguishing TCR V-J signatures, a discovery cohort of around 100 patients was used, comprising approximately 40 with Graves' ophthalmopathy and around 57 with stable Graves' hyperthyroidism. Here is what the overall study found, with its caveats: A 13 V-J signature model separated ophthalmopathy from stable hyperthyroidism, with around 91% sensitivity and around 84% specificity in cross-validation and 80%/75% in testing. No statistical method was used to fix the sample size in advance, and group allocation was not hidden from the investigators. Blood samples also contained most of the expanded thyroid clonotypes (frequency above 0.001), which suggests that blood repertoires may reflect thyroid immune responses. In validation, the model predicted progression to ophthalmopathy a median of around 6.5 months before onset, with approximately 70% sensitivity and nearly 75% specificity.

Stable Graves' hyperthyroidism was defined as no progression to ophthalmopathy during 18 months of follow-up. Hyperthyroidism patients were newly diagnosed, had a disease duration of under 2 months, and were aged 18 to 65 years. The study excluded patients with uncontrolled infections, other autoimmune diseases, pregnancy or lactation. Diagnoses were established on the basis of clinical symptoms, serum thyroxine and TRAb, thyroid ultrasound, and orbital computed tomography. PBMCs were isolated from about 9.1 ml of fresh peripheral blood by Ficoll-Paque density gradient centrifugation. Total RNA was extracted with Trizol reagent, and quality was checked on an Agilent 2100 Bioanalyzer. The CDR3 sequence holds 14 residues, the cysteine and phenylalanine included. The sequence is cut down to CDR3 DNA, 42 bases in frame from base 1. The junction shows trimming of 4 bases on V and 7 bases on J, plus 17 bases between the germline ends. The germline V gene encodes CDR1 SGHKS and CDR2 YYEKEE (reference sequence).

TCR beta CDR3 regions were amplified from RNA transcripts. For the first round of RT-PCR on the TCR CDR3, the HTBI primer set was used together with the Qiagen OneStep RT-PCR kit. A second multiplex PCR round built the libraries, followed by size selection and purification. Paired-end sequencing of the libraries was performed with 100 bp reads on an Illumina HiSeq2000. As for how the authors treated the data: SOAPnuke was used to process the raw data, removing reads that contained adapters or uncalled bases, had a mean Phred below 15, or lacked an exact match to the constant primer or identifier. High-quality paired reads were merged using COPE v1.2.5, and each unique nucleotide sequence was defined as a clonotype. MiTCR v1.1 was used to align clonotypes to the IMGT TRBV, TRBD and TRBJ reference segments. The analysis included only V-J combinations with a frequency above 0.0001, which together covered around 99% of the repertoires. The TCS score was defined as F50 (clonal expansion) divided by E x V (chaos), with BLOSUM62-based TCRdist calculated between CDR3 peptides within each V-J. Welch's t-statistics and random forest reduced fewer than 550 V-J features to roughly 13, which were used in a naive Bayes classifier (R e1071). The public reads were reanalyzed by TCRdb: fastp trimming at Q25, MiXCR alignment, in-frame beta chains only. Rows with a matching CDR3 protein are joined into one entry that keeps the most common DNA and genes. These V and J calls derive from TCRdb rather than the authors' analysis. The sample profile shows a few hundred thousand distinct CDR3 sequences; roughly 20% of them were found once. The ten largest make up 26% of the sample.

The chain employs TRBV5-5 and TRBJ1-2; no D gene call is confident. Sequencing was carried out using blood. This TCR came from a man aged 18 to 29 with Graves' hyperthyroidism. The CDR3 protein: CASSASGTLFGYTF. The nucleotides are TGTGCCAGCAGCGCCTCGGGCACCCTGTTTGGCTACACCTTC.